This T cell receptor (beta chain) derives from a study of blood T cell repertoires in COVID-19. Study-wide background: T cells, B-cell-depleted T cells, or PBMCs supplied cDNA or gDNA.

V lost 4 bases, J lost 1 base, and 15 bases lay in between. The CDR3 consists of 16 residues. The germline CDR1 and CDR2 sequences are MNHEY and SVGAGI. Profiling relied on immunoSEQ multiplex PCR, and the TCRdb table lists in-frame clones only, not all of them. This sample carries a few hundred thousand clones, around 85% of them seen once, and the ten largest clones take approximately 0.94%. The receptor was derived from a human donor with COVID-19, enrolled during active disease. The donor label of this sample is uncertain. Sequences were obtained from peripheral blood. The chain couples TRBV6-5 to TRBJ2-3; the D gene is possibly TRBD1 (5 bases). The CDR3 coding sequence is TGTGCCAGCAGTTCCCTTGACAGTGAAGGCACAGATACGCAGTATTTT. This translates into CASSSLDSEGTDTQYF.